A single T cell receptor beta chain is shown here with its context. The antigen is unknown. This sample was included in a study of cytomegalovirus exposure and HLA in healthy donors. On the study more broadly: From some 190 million T cells, an earlier analysis saw 117 million unique TCR beta sequences.

This CDR3 has 12 amino acids. Trimming shortened V by 3 bases and J by 4 bases, and 5 bases separated the two germline ends. CDR1 is SGDLS, CDR2 YYNGEE, per germline. Amplification used 60 Vbeta primers and 13 Jbeta primers. Generated by immunoSEQ multiplex PCR, the TCRdb table keeps only in-frame clones and is missing some. The sample holds about 210,000 clones, over 80% seen once. Study-wide results and limits: The study designated 150 or so TCR beta chains cytomegalovirus-associated. Presence/absence analyses treated sequencing depth as roughly uniform across donors.

The J gene is TRBJ1-3, the V gene TRBV9; D is ambiguous. The sequence was obtained from a woman between 50 and 59 years old in good health and CMV-seropositive. The sequenced sample was PBMCs. The CDR3 coding sequence is TGTGCCAGCAGCGCCTCCGGAAACACCATATATTTT. Translation: CASSASGNTIYF.